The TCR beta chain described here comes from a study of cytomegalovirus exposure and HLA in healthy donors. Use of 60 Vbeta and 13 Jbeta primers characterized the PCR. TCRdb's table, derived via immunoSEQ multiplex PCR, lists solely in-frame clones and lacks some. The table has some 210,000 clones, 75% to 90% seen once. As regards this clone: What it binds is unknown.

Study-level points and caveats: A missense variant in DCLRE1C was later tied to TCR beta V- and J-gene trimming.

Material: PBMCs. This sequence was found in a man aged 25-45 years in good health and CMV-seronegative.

The CDR3: CASSRGTGGQPQHF. The CDR3 bases are TGTGCCAGCAGCCGTGGGACAGGGGGCCAGCCCCAGCATTTT. The chain couples TRBV6-6 to TRBJ1-5; 12 bases line up with TRBD1. Germline V gene data show CDR1 as MNHNY and CDR2 as SVGAGI (reference sequence). J lost 7 bases, V lost 6 bases, and 4 bases had no gene match. CDR3 length: 14 amino acids.